These 4 T cell receptor beta chains came from one sample sequenced in a study of cytomegalovirus exposure and HLA in healthy donors. Use of 60 Vbeta and 13 Jbeta primers characterized the PCR. Measured with immunoSEQ multiplex PCR; TCRdb has only the in-frame clones, and not every one. The sample has around 160,000 clones, about three quarters seen once. Sequenced sample: PBMCs. Every receptor here comes from a man aged 50-60 years in good health and CMV-seropositive.

The CDR3: CASSSADRGDYGYTF. CDR3 bases: TGTGCCAGCAGTTCAGCTGACAGGGGTGACTATGGCTACACCTTC. J is TRBJ1-2 and V is TRBV6-5; 8 bases are a match to TRBD1. Losses at the gene ends were 4 bases for V and 3 bases for J; bases not matched to a gene: 7. Germline V lookup: CDR1 MNHEY, CDR2 SVGAGI. The length of the CDR3 is 15 residues.

The chain employs TRBV4-1 and TRBJ2-7; 8 positions agree with TRBD2. The germline V gene encodes CDR1 MGHRA and CDR2 YSYEKL. V trimming: 0 bases; J trimming: 3 bases; junction bases outside the gene matches: 1. The CDR3 sequence is 14 residues long. The CDR3 loop is CASSQDAGGYEQYF. As DNA, the CDR3 is TGCGCCAGCAGCCAAGATGCGGGGGGCTACGAGCAGTACTTC.

V and J are TRBV6-1 and TRBJ1-5, with 8 bases fitting TRBD1. Germline V CDR1 and CDR2: MNHNS, SASEGT. Trimming took 5 bases from V and 4 from J; bases not matched to a gene: 7. This CDR3 has 15 residues. The CDR3 DNA reads as TGTGCCAGCAGTTTTGACAGGGGAAGTAATCAGCCCCAGCATTTT. The encoded protein is CASSFDRGSNQPQHF.

To note about this clone: The junction and the germline gene differ at one end; a read error may be behind it. The chain is built from TRBV29-1 and TRBJ2-3; 10 positions match TRBD2. CDR1 and CDR2 (germline): SQVTM, ANQGSEA. The CDR3 spans 15 residues. The DNA for the CDR3 is TGCAGCGTTGAAGACAGCGGGGGGGCGGCAGATGCGCAGTATTTT. This sequence encodes CSVEDSGGAADAQYF.